The clone carrying this TCR beta chain was counted once. CDR1 and CDR2 from the germline V gene are MNHNS and SASEGT. The CDR3 length is 15 residues. After removal of 0 bases from V and 4 bases from J, the junction contained 5 bases not matched to a gene. The data derive from a study of blood T cell repertoires in COVID-19. Study-wide background: Acute and convalescent COVID-19 specimens originated in the United States, Italy and Spain.

Per the original data handling: Amplified reference gene primers provided the basis for estimating nucleated cell counts. The data were produced by immunoSEQ multiplex PCR, yet TCRdb's version contains in-frame clones alone and is incomplete. V, J and clone size are taken as reported in that table, and D and trimming were inferred from the DNA itself. The sample yields 88,000 or so clones, approximately 86% seen once. What was sequenced was peripheral blood. The chain couples TRBV6-1 to TRBJ1-2; TRBD1 agrees at 7 bases. The sequence was obtained from a man aged 55 to 70 with acute or convalescent COVID-19. The CDR3: CASSEAGQQLYGYTF. In nucleotides, the CDR3 is TGTGCCAGCAGTGAAGCGGGACAGCAACTCTATGGCTACACCTTC.